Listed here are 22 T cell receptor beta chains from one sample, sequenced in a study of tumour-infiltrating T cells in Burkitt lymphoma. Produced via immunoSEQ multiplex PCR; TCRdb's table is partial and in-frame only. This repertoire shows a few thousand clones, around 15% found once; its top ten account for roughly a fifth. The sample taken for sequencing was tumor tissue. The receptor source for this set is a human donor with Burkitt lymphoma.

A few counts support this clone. CDR3 DNA: TGTGCCAGCAGCTTAGAGGCTGGCTACACCTTC. As protein: CASSLEAGYTF. The chain has TRBV7-9 and TRBJ1-2; D gene uncertain. V lost 1 base, J lost 7 bases, and 4 bases lay in between. The CDR3 consists of 11 residues. In germline, CDR1 is SEHNR, CDR2 FQNEAQ (reference sequence).

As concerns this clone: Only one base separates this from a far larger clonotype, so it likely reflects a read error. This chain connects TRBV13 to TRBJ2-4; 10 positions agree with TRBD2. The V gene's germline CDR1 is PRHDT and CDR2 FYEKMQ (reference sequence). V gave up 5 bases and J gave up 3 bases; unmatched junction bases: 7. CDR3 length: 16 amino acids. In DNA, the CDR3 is TGTGCCAGCAGCCTCGGACTAGCGGAAGTCAAAAACATTCAGTACTTC. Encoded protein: CASSLGLAEVKNIQYF.

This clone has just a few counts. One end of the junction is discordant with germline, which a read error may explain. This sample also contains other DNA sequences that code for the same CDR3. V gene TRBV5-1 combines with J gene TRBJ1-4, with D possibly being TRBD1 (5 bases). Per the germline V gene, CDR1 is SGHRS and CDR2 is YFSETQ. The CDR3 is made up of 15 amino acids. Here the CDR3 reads CASSSSQGSGEKLFF. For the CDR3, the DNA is TGTGCCAGCAGCTCGTCCCAGGGTTCAGGGGAAAAACTGTTTTTT.

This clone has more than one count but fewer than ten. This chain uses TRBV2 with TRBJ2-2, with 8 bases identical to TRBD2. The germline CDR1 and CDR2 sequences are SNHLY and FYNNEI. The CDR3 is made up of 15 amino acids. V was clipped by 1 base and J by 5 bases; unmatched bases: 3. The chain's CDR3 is CASSEEAGETGELFF. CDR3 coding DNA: TGTGCCAGCAGTGAAGAAGCGGGAGAAACCGGGGAGCTGTTTTTT.

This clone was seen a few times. DNA for the CDR3: TGTGCCAGAAGCTTTAAGGACGGGTCCTACGAGCAGTACTTC. This sequence encodes CARSFKDGSYEQYF. The chain carries TRBV5-3 and TRBJ2-7; D is ambiguous. TRBV5-3 is noted as an ORF with a role that remains uncertain. The CDR3 spans 14 residues. V gave up 2 bases and J gave up 1 base, with 10 bases separating them.

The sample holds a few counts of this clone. CDR3 nucleotides: TGCGCCAGCAGCAACTCCTTTGTCACCGGGGAGCTGTTTTTT. Translation: CASSNSFVTGELFF. The chain employs TRBV5-1 and TRBJ2-2; D is unclear. V lost 4 bases to trimming and J lost 4 bases, with 11 bases between them. This CDR3 is 14 amino acids long. The germline V gene encodes CDR1 SGHRS and CDR2 YFSETQ.

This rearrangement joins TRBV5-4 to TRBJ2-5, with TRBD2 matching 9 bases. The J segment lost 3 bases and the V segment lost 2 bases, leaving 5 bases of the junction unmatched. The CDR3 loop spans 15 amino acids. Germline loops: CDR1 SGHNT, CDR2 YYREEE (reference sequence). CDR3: CASSLETSGEETQYF. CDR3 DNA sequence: TGTGCCAGCAGCTTAGAGACTAGCGGAGAAGAGACCCAGTACTTC.

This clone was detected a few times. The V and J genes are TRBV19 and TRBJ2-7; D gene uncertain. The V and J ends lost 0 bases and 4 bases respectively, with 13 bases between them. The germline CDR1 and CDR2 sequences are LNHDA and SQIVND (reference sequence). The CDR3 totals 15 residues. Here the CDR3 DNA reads TGTGCCAGTAGTATAGATCTGGGCAACCTTTACGAGCAGTACTTC. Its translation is CASSIDLGNLYEQYF.

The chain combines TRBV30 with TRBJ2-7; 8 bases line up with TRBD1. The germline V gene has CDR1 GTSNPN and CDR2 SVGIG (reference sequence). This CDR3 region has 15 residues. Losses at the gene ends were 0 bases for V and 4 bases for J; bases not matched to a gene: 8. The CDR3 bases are TGTGCCTGGAGTGTCTCAGGGGGCGCCGGGTACGAGCAGTACTTC. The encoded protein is CAWSVSGGAGYEQYF.

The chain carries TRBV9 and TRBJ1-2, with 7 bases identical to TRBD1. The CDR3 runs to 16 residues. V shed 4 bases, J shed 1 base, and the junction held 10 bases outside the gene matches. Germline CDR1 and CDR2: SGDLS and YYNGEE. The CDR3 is CASSPGGTVNNYGYTF. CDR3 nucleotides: TGTGCCAGCAGCCCCGGCGGGACAGTGAATAACTATGGCTACACCTTC. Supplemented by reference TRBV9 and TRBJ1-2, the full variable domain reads DSGVTQTPKHLITATGQRVTLRCSPRSGDLSVYWYQQSLDQGLQFLIQYYNGEERAKGNILERFSAQQFPDLHSELNLSSLELGDSALYFCASSPGGTVNNYGYTFGSGTRLTVV.

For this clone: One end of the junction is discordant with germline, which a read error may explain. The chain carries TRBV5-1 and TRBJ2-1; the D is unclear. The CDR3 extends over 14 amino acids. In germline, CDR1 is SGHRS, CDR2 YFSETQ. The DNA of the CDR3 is TGCGCCAACAGCTTGGGAAAGCCTAACAATGAGCAATTCTTC. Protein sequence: CANSLGKPNNEQFF.

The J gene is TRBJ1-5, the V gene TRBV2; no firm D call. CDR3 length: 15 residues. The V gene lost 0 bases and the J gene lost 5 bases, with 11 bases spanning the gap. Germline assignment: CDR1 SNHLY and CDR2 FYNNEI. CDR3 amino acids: CASSEASSLYQPQHF. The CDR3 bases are TGTGCCAGCAGTGAAGCGAGCAGTCTATATCAGCCCCAGCATTTT.

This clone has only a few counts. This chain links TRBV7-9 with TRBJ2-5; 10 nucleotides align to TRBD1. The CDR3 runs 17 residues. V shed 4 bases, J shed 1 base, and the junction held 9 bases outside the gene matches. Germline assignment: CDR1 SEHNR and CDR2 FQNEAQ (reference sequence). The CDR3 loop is CASSSFFGTGAQETQYF. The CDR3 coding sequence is TGTGCCAGCAGCTCATTCTTCGGGACAGGGGCCCAAGAGACCCAGTACTTC.

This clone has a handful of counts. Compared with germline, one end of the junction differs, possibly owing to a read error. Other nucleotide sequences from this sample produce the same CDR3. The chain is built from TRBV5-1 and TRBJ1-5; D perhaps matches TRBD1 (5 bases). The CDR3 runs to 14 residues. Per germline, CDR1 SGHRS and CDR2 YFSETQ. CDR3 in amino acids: CASSPGAVNQPQHF. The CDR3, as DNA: TGTGCCAGCAGCCCCGGGGCGGTAAATCAGCCCCAGCATTTT.

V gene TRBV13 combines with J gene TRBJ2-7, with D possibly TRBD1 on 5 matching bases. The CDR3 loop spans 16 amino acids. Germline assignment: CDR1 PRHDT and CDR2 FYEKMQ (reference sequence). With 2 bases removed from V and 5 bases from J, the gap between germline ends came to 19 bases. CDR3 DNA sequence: TGTGCCAGCAGCTTACCCCTTCCGGCAGGGTCACACGAGCAGTACTTC. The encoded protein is CASSLPLPAGSHEQYF.

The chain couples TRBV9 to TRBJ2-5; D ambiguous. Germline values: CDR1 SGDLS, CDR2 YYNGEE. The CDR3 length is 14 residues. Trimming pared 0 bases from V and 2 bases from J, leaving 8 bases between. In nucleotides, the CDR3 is TGTGCCAGCAGCGTAGCAGCAGGACAAGAGACCCAGTACTTC. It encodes CASSVAAGQETQYF.

The CDR3 reads CASTPRDSYNEQFF. For the CDR3, the DNA is TGTGCCAGCACCCCCAGAGACTCCTACAATGAGCAGTTCTTC. The chain recombines TRBV7-6 with TRBJ2-1; D unresolved. This CDR3 is 14 amino acids long. Germline lookup yields CDR1 SGHVS and CDR2 FNYEAQ. Between the trimmed V and J ends, which lost 7 bases and 0 bases, there was a span of 10 bases. The entire variable domain, with the rest obtained from reference TRBV7-6 and TRBJ2-1, is as follows: GAGVSQSPRYKVTKRGQDVALRCDPISGHVSLYWYRQALGQGPEFLTYFNYEAQQDKSGLPNDRFSAERPEGSISTLTIQRTEQRDSAMYRCASTPRDSYNEQFFGPGTRLTVL.

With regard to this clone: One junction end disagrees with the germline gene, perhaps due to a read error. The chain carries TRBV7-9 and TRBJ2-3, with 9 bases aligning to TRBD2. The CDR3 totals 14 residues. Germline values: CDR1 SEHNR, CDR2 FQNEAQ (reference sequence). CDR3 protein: CASCLAGASDTQYF. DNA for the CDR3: TGTGCCAGCTGCTTAGCGGGAGCCTCAGATACGCAGTATTTT.

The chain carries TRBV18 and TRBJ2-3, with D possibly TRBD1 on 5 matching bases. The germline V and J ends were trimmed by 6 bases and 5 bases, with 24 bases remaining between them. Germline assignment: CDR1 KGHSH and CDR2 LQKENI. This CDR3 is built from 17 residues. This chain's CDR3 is CASSLSLQVPREDTQYF. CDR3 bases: TGTGCCAGCTCGCTTTCCCTACAGGTCCCTAGGGAAGATACGCAGTATTTT.

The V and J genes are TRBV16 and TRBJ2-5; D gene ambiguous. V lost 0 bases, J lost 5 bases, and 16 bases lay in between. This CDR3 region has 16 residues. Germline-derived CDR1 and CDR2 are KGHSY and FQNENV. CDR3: CASSQSWAVTEETQYF. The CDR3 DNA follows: TGTGCCAGCAGCCAATCCTGGGCAGTTACTGAGGAGACCCAGTACTTC.

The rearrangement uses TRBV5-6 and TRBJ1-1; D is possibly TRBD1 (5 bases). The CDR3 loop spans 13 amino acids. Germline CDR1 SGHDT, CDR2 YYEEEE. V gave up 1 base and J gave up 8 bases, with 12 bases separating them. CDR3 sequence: CASSLIGHYEAFF. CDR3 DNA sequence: TGTGCCAGCAGCTTGATTGGACACTACGAAGCTTTCTTT.

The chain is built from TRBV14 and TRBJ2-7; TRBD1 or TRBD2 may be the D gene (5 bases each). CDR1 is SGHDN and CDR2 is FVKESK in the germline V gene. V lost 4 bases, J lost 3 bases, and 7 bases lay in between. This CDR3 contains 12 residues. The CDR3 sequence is CASSPGSYEQYF. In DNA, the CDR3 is TGTGCCAGCAGCCCAGGGAGCTACGAGCAGTACTTC.